These 13 T cell receptor beta chains share one sample of origin, sequenced in a study of blood T cell repertoires in COVID-19. Produced via immunoSEQ multiplex PCR; TCRdb's table is partial and in-frame only. Seen here are about 210,000 clones, approximately 86% observed once, and the top ten hold about 9.4%. The sample was PBMCs or T cells enriched from blood (not recorded which). The receptors derive from a man between 18 and 35 years old with acute COVID-19.

The sample holds one count of this clone. The chain employs TRBV7-3 and TRBJ2-3; 7 bases match TRBD1. The V and J ends lost 5 bases and 0 bases, in that order; junction bases with no gene match: 5. Germline CDR1 is SGHTA and CDR2 is FQGTGA. The CDR3 extends over 15 amino acids. Here the CDR3 DNA reads TGTGCCAGCAGCCCAGGGACAGCTAGCACAGATACGCAGTATTTT. The encoded protein is CASSPGTASTDTQYF.

This chain joins TRBV5-1 and TRBJ2-3; 11 nucleotides align to TRBD2. This CDR3 spans 15 amino acids. Germline trimming cut 3 bases from V and 4 bases from J; bases unmatched to any gene: 4. The germline V gene has CDR1 SGHRS and CDR2 YFSETQ. The CDR3 DNA sequence: TGCGCCAGCAGCTCCGGGACTAGCGGCCCAGATACGCAGTATTTT. It encodes CASSSGTSGPDTQYF.

The chain carries TRBV2 and TRBJ1-6; weak D call: TRBD1 (6 bases). V lost 3 bases, J lost 9 bases, and 12 bases lay in between. Germline V gene sequence: CDR1 SNHLY, CDR2 FYNNEI. The CDR3 is made up of 14 amino acids. CDR3: CASSEDSLSSPLHF. The CDR3 DNA follows: TGTGCCAGCAGTGAGGACAGCCTAAGTTCACCCCTCCACTTT.

The V gene is TRBV30, the J gene TRBJ2-1; possible D gene TRBD1, 8 bases. CDR1 GTSNPN and CDR2 SVGIG come from the germline V gene (reference sequence). V was shortened by 0 bases and J by 10 bases, with 16 bases between the two germline ends. This CDR3 spans 14 amino acids. The CDR3 bases are TGTGCCTGGAGTGTATCGAGCGGGACAGGAGAGCAGTTCTTC. It yields the protein CAWSVSSGTGEQFF. Supplemented by reference TRBV30 and TRBJ2-1, the full variable domain reads SQTIHQWPATLVQPVGSPLSLECTVEGTSNPNLYWYRQAAGRGLQLLFYSVGIGQISSEVPQNLSASRPQDRQFILSSKKLLLSDSGFYLCAWSVSSGTGEQFFGPGTRLTVL.

The V and J genes are TRBV15 and TRBJ2-7, with D tentatively TRBD1 (6 bases). Germline CDR1 and CDR2: LNHNV and YYDKDF (reference sequence). This CDR3 has 16 amino acids. Trimming stripped 0 bases from V and 2 bases from J, with 14 bases between. CDR3 DNA sequence: TGTGCCACCAGCAGAGATCGCGGGCAGGGGACCTACGAGCAGTACTTC. It specifies CATSRDRGQGTYEQYF.

The chain is built from TRBV19 and TRBJ2-1, with D possibly being TRBD2 (6 bases). V was clipped by 5 bases and J by 11 bases, with 10 bases between them. Germline lookup yields CDR1 LNHDA and CDR2 SQIVND (reference sequence). This CDR3 has 11 amino acids. This chain's CDR3 is CASSAGLQQFF. For the CDR3, the DNA is TGTGCCAGTAGTGCGGGACTCCAGCAGTTCTTC.

The rearrangement links TRBV4-3 to TRBJ2-1; 10 bases fit TRBD2. The trim removed 3 bases at V and 1 base at J, leaving 6 bases unmatched. Germline-derived CDR1 and CDR2 are LGHNA and YSLEER. The CDR3 consists of 17 residues. The CDR3 DNA sequence: TGCGCCAGCAGCCAGGAAACTAGCGGGAAGTCCTACAATGAGCAGTTCTTC. This codes for CASSQETSGKSYNEQFF.

V and J are TRBV2 and TRBJ1-2; 9 positions match TRBD1. Germline V gives CDR1 SNHLY, CDR2 FYNNEI. CDR3 size: 11 residues. V dropped 10 bases and J dropped 5; count of bases not matched to a gene: 2. CDR3 sequence: CAMGTGYGYTF. The CDR3 region has the DNA TGTGCCATGGGGACAGGGTATGGCTACACCTTC.

V is TRBV11-3 and J is TRBJ2-7; D possibly corresponds to TRBD2 (5 bases). The germline V and J ends were trimmed by 8 bases and 2 bases, with 13 bases remaining between them. The CDR3 sequence is 13 residues long. The germline CDR1 and CDR2 sequences are SGHNT and YENEEA. This CDR3 is CASSRAGPYEQYF. As DNA, the CDR3 is TGTGCCAGCTCCCGGGCGGGCCCCTACGAGCAGTACTTC.

The rearrangement joins TRBV20-1 to TRBJ2-1; 7 bases match TRBD1. The CDR3 runs 11 residues. The V and J ends lost 4 bases and 7 bases, in that order; junction bases with no gene match: 1. Germline V gene data show CDR1 as DFQATT and CDR2 as SNEGSKA (reference sequence). The CDR3: CSANRGNEQFF. The CDR3 nucleotides read TGCAGTGCTAACAGGGGAAATGAGCAGTTCTTC.

This clone was picked up one time. The chain combines TRBV2 with TRBJ1-4; D is undetermined. Germline V CDR1 and CDR2: SNHLY, FYNNEI. Trimming removed 6 bases from V and 8 bases from J, with 16 bases in between. The CDR3 sequence is 14 residues long. CDR3 sequence: CASSPDLRGEKLFF. The CDR3 DNA follows: TGTGCCAGCAGCCCCGACTTACGAGGAGAAAAACTGTTTTTT.

V is TRBV7-3 and J is TRBJ1-5, with TRBD1 as a possible D gene (5 bases). Trimming shortened V by 2 bases and J by 5 bases, and 7 bases separated the two germline ends. The CDR3 spans 13 residues. Germline-derived CDR1 and CDR2 are SGHTA and FQGTGA. CDR3 nucleotides: TGTGCCAGCAGCTTAGGGGGGGATCAGCCCCAGCATTTT. Protein: CASSLGGDQPQHF.

J is TRBJ2-1 and V is TRBV4-3; D is ambiguous. CDR1 LGHNA and CDR2 YSLEER come from the germline V gene. The CDR3 has 14 amino acids. Trimming left V 0 bases short and J 6 bases short, with 9 bases between. The CDR3 nucleotides are TGCGCCAGCAGCCAAGAGTTCGCCGGCAATGAGCAGTTCTTC. Protein product: CASSQEFAGNEQFF.